The 32 T cell receptor beta chains below come from one sample, sequenced in a study of T cells after posttransplantation cyclophosphamide. Using immunoSEQ multiplex PCR, the repertoire was profiled, and TCRdb retains in-frame clones only, with some absent. Recorded here are fewer than 3,000 clones, none singletons. Treatment was busulfan-fludarabine conditioning, a marrow graft, and cyclophosphamide on days +3 and +4. Source: PBMCs, taken after allogeneic stem cell transplant with posttransplant cyclophosphamide. The receptor set was obtained from a female patient in her fifties who received an allogeneic stem cell transplant from a related donor, was CMV-positive, and had no GVHD. The graft donor may have given rise to some T cells.

This clone has a count of ten or more. This rearrangement joins TRBV28 to TRBJ2-7; D is undetermined. Germline CDR1 is MDHEN and CDR2 is SYDVKM. CDR3 length equals 15 residues. V was trimmed by 3 bases and J by 0 bases, leaving 12 bases between them. CDR3 loop: CASSLPPVVSYEQYF. CDR3 in DNA: TGTGCCAGCAGTTTGCCGCCGGTGGTCTCCTACGAGCAGTACTTC.

This clone was picked up many times. J is TRBJ2-7 and V is TRBV7-2, with D perhaps matching TRBD2 (5 bases). V dropped 1 base and J dropped 5 bases, with 12 bases sitting between them. CDR1 is SGHTA, CDR2 FQGNSA, per germline. This CDR3 comprises 14 residues. CDR3 loop: CASSLGGRRDEQYF. DNA of the CDR3: TGTGCCAGCAGCTTAGGAGGGCGGCGGGACGAGCAGTACTTC.

This clone was recorded many times. For the CDR3, the DNA is TGTGCCAGCAGCGTAGGGGCTAGCAACGCCAATGAGCAGTTCTTC. Its translation is CASSVGASNANEQFF. The genes are TRBV9 and TRBJ2-1, with a weak D call TRBD2 (5 bases). V was pared by 0 bases and J by 6 bases, with 13 bases between. Germline V gene data show CDR1 as SGDLS and CDR2 as YYNGEE. The CDR3 spans 15 residues.

This clone is termed medium-sized. Here the CDR3 reads CASGTGAYEQYF. For the CDR3, the DNA is TGTGCCAGTGGGACAGGGGCTTACGAGCAGTACTTC. The rearrangement uses TRBV19 and TRBJ2-7; 10 bases align to TRBD1. The length of the CDR3 is 12 residues. CDR1 is LNHDA and CDR2 is SQIVND in the germline V gene (reference sequence). V shed 8 bases, J shed 4 bases, and the junction held 2 bases outside the gene matches.

At least ten counts were recorded for this clone. The chain uses TRBV7-8 and TRBJ1-2, with TRBD1 matching over 8 bases. V gave up 3 bases and J gave up 4 bases; unmatched junction bases: 7. The CDR3 loop spans 15 amino acids. The V gene's germline CDR1 is SGHVS and CDR2 FQNEAQ. For the CDR3, the DNA is TGTGCCAGCAGCTTCTCGACAGGGGATCCCTATGGCTACACCTTC. Its protein product is CASSFSTGDPYGYTF.

This clone was seen only a few times. The chain uses TRBV30 and TRBJ2-5; D is unclear. Germline lookup yields CDR1 GTSNPN and CDR2 SVGIG (reference sequence). Trimming cost V 0 bases and J 0 bases, with 11 bases left between them. There are 15 residues in the CDR3. The CDR3 spells CAWSVLHSYQETQYF. CDR3 sequence (DNA): TGTGCCTGGAGTGTACTGCACTCGTACCAAGAGACCCAGTACTTC.

This clone was counted ten times or more. V and J are TRBV5-1 and TRBJ1-2; D remains ambiguous. Per the germline V gene, CDR1 is SGHRS and CDR2 is YFSETQ. V lost 7 bases and J 0 bases, leaving 10 bases between the germline ends. The CDR3 loop spans 13 amino acids. CDR3 sequence (DNA): TGCGCCAGCCGCCTAGGCTCTAACTATGGCTACACCTTC. Its protein product is CASRLGSNYGYTF.

By sample fraction, this clone is medium-sized. The chain couples TRBV11-2 to TRBJ1-5, with a possible D match to TRBD1 (5 bases). The ends were cut back, 8 bases at V and 7 bases at J, with 15 bases in the middle. Per germline, CDR1 SGHAT and CDR2 FQNNGV. The CDR3 is 13 amino acids. The CDR3 DNA is TGTGCCAGCGGAACAGGTCCGGAGCAGCCCCAGCATTTT. Translation gives CASGTGPEQPQHF.

This clone is medium-sized (0.01 to 0.1%) in the sample. The chain joins TRBV5-1 to TRBJ1-1; 7 positions match TRBD1. This CDR3 is built from 16 residues. Germline CDR1 reads SGHRS; CDR2 reads YFSETQ. J gave up 3 bases and V 5 bases, and 13 bases lay outside the gene matches. The CDR3, as DNA: TGCGCCAGCAGGCCCCCAGGGGGAACGGCATACACTGAAGCTTTCTTT. It encodes CASRPPGGTAYTEAFF.

At least ten counts were recorded for this clone. The V gene is TRBV7-3, the J gene TRBJ2-1; 10 nucleotides line up with TRBD2. With 5 bases clipped from V and 3 bases from J, the junction kept 4 bases outside the gene matches. The germline gives CDR1 SGHTA, CDR2 FQGTGA. The CDR3 loop spans 15 amino acids. CDR3: CASSRGTSDYNEQFF. CDR3 sequence (DNA): TGTGCCAGCAGCCGCGGGACTAGCGACTACAATGAGCAGTTCTTC. Variable domain in full (rest from reference TRBV7-3 and TRBJ2-1): GAGVSQTPSNKVTEKGKYVELRCDPISGHTALYWYRQSLGQGPEFLIYFQGTGAADDSGLPNDRFFAVRPEGSVSTLKIQRTERGDSAVYLCASSRGTSDYNEQFFGPGTRLTVL.

Ten or more counts support this clone. J is TRBJ2-2 and V is TRBV11-3, with 9 bases aligning to TRBD1. V dropped 10 bases and J dropped 3; count of bases not matched to a gene: 9. Germline CDR1 is SGHNT and CDR2 is YENEEA. The length of the CDR3 is 15 residues. The CDR3 here is CANGQGKRDTGELFF. The CDR3 DNA is TGTGCCAACGGACAGGGGAAAAGGGACACCGGGGAGCTGTTTTTT.

The table lists this clone with many counts. The V and J genes are TRBV4-3 and TRBJ2-5; 7 nucleotides align to TRBD2. Trimming took 4 bases from V and 5 from J; bases not matched to a gene: 13. The germline CDR1 and CDR2 sequences are LGHNA and YSLEER. The CDR3 length is 16 residues. The CDR3 loop is CASSRRVGGSDETQYF. CDR3 DNA sequence: TGCGCCAGCAGCCGAAGGGTGGGGGGGTCGGATGAGACCCAGTACTTC.

Many counts were recorded for this clone. The chain recombines TRBV18 with TRBJ1-5; D uncertain. V lost 5 bases, J lost 0 bases, and 11 bases lay in between. The CDR3 length is 15 residues. Germline V gene lookup returns CDR1 KGHSH and CDR2 LQKENI. The CDR3 DNA reads TGTGCCAGCTCAACCAGAAAATATAGCAATCAGCCCCAGCATTTT. Translating gives CASSTRKYSNQPQHF.

This clone was picked up many times. The chain has TRBV5-6 and TRBJ2-2; D gene ambiguous. CDR3 size: 12 residues. The V and J ends lost 1 base and 8 bases respectively, with 6 bases between them. The germline V gene has CDR1 SGHDT and CDR2 YYEEEE. This chain's CDR3 is CASSLWAGELFF. Written as DNA, the CDR3 is TGTGCCAGCAGCTTGTGGGCTGGGGAGCTGTTTTTT.

This clone has at least ten counts. This chain links TRBV6-5 with TRBJ1-2, with 7 bases fitting TRBD1. With 0 bases clipped from V and 8 bases from J, the junction kept 3 bases outside the gene matches. The CDR3 runs to 13 residues. Germline CDR1 MNHEY, CDR2 SVGAGI. The CDR3 here is CASSYSGTEGYTF. DNA of the CDR3: TGTGCCAGCAGTTACTCAGGGACAGAGGGCTACACCTTC.

In this sample, this clone is medium-sized (0.01 to 0.1%). The chain joins TRBV7-9 to TRBJ2-1, with D perhaps TRBD2 (5 bases). The V gene lost 1 base and the J gene lost 3 bases, with 19 bases spanning the gap. The CDR3 is 18 residues long. The V gene's germline CDR1 is SEHNR and CDR2 FQNEAQ (reference sequence). The DNA of the CDR3 is TGTGCCAGCAGCTTAGGTCTAGCTACTTTCTCCGACTACAATGAGCAGTTCTTC. Its translation is CASSLGLATFSDYNEQFF.

This clone was recorded at least ten times. V gene TRBV28 combines with J gene TRBJ1-5; 11 bases are shared with TRBD1. Germline values: CDR1 MDHEN, CDR2 SYDVKM. After removal of 3 bases from V and 11 bases from J, the junction contained 9 bases not matched to a gene. The CDR3 has 15 residues. The DNA for the CDR3 is TGTGCCAGCAGTTTCGGTGCCGGGACAGGGGGGTCCCAGCATTTT. This gives the protein CASSFGAGTGGSQHF.

J is TRBJ1-4 and V is TRBV15, with D unclear. This CDR3 is built from 13 residues. Trimming removed 0 bases at V and 7 bases at J, with 6 bases between. Per the germline V gene, CDR1 is LNHNV and CDR2 is YYDKDF (reference sequence). The CDR3 loop reads CATSRDLFEKLFF. The CDR3 nucleotides read TGTGCCACCAGCAGAGATCTTTTTGAAAAACTGTTTTTT.

This clone was found many times. The CDR3 sequence is CASSLGLAGNEQFF. DNA of the CDR3: TGCGCCAGCAGCTTGGGACTAGCTGGCAATGAGCAGTTCTTC. This chain joins TRBV5-1 and TRBJ2-1, with 7 bases aligning to TRBD2. Germline V gene data show CDR1 as SGHRS and CDR2 as YFSETQ. This CDR3 is built from 14 residues. V shed 0 bases and J 6 bases; nucleotides not matched to a gene: 3.

This clone was counted many times. V is TRBV5-1 and J is TRBJ2-1; TRBD2 agrees at 14 bases. This CDR3 contains 14 residues. The V segment lost 7 bases and the J segment 9 bases; nucleotides outside the gene matches: 6. Germline values: CDR1 SGHRS, CDR2 YFSETQ. CDR3 nucleotide sequence: TGCGCCAGCGGCGGGACTAGCGGGAGCACTGAGCAGTTCTTC. Translated: CASGGTSGSTEQFF.

This clone was counted at least ten times. The chain uses TRBV27 and TRBJ1-1; no definite D call. Per germline, CDR1 MNHEY and CDR2 SMNVEV (reference sequence). The germline V and J ends were trimmed by 8 bases and 7 bases, with 23 bases remaining between them. The CDR3 runs 15 residues. The CDR3 nucleotides are TGTGCCAGCGAAGCCCGGTTCGGTCGACTACGTGAAGCTTTCTTT. Its protein is CASEARFGRLREAFF.

The table lists this clone with many counts. The rearrangement joins TRBV7-3 to TRBJ2-3, with 11 nucleotides matching TRBD2. CDR1 and CDR2 from the germline V gene are SGHTA and FQGTGA. The CDR3 runs to 14 residues. The J segment lost 11 bases and the V segment lost 2 bases, leaving 6 bases of the junction unmatched. The CDR3 reads CASSLGLAGGWQYF. The CDR3 DNA is TGTGCCAGCAGCTTAGGACTAGCGGGTGGTTGGCAGTATTTT.

This clone was seen repeatedly, ten times or more. CDR3 in amino acids: CASSMIVAGEETQYF. The CDR3 DNA follows: TGTGCCAGTAGTATGATCGTGGCGGGAGAAGAGACCCAGTACTTC. This rearrangement joins TRBV19 to TRBJ2-5, with 7 positions matching TRBD2. This CDR3 is 15 amino acids long. Germline V gives CDR1 LNHDA, CDR2 SQIVND (reference sequence). J was trimmed by 3 bases and V by 3 bases; bases with no gene match: 7.

By share of the sample, this clone is medium-sized. V usage is TRBV10-2 and J usage is TRBJ2-3; 8 nucleotides agree with TRBD1. The CDR3 sequence is 13 residues long. Germline V lookup: CDR1 WSHSY, CDR2 SAAADI. Trimming cost V 6 bases and J 1 base; bases outside gene matches: 0. The CDR3 sequence: CASRDRGTDTQYF. The CDR3 nucleotides read TGCGCCAGCAGGGACAGGGGCACAGATACGCAGTATTTT.

Sample share makes this clone medium-sized. This rearrangement joins TRBV6-5 to TRBJ1-4, with TRBD1 as a possible D gene (6 bases). CDR1 and CDR2 from the germline V gene are MNHEY and SVGAGI. The V end lost 5 bases, the J end lost 4 bases, and 14 bases lay between the germline ends. The CDR3 has 15 amino acids. CDR3 loop: CASSTQTGFNEKLFF. Written as DNA, the CDR3 is TGTGCCAGCAGTACACAGACAGGATTTAATGAAAAACTGTTTTTT.

This clone was recorded at least ten times. The chain employs TRBV24-1 and TRBJ2-3, with D possibly matching TRBD1 (5 bases). The germline gives CDR1 KGHDR, CDR2 SFDVKD. The CDR3 is made up of 17 amino acids. V lost 7 bases, J lost 1 base, and 20 bases lay in between. For the CDR3, the DNA is TGTGCCACCAGCTCCAACCCCGGTCAGGGCGGCACAGATACGCAGTATTTT. It yields the protein CATSSNPGQGGTDTQYF.

Many counts were recorded for this clone. The chain uses TRBV7-8 and TRBJ2-7; D is uncertain. There are 17 residues in the CDR3. Deletions cut 4 bases from V and 0 bases from J, with 19 bases between. Germline V gives CDR1 SGHVS, CDR2 FQNEAQ. The CDR3 DNA reads TGTGCCAGCAGCTATCTTAACCCAGCAGCTAGCTCCTACGAGCAGTACTTC. Translating gives CASSYLNPAASSYEQYF.

This clone was seen repeatedly, ten times or more. The CDR3 DNA reads TGTGCCATCAGTGAGTCTCGGACAGTTATTAGCACAGATACGCAGTATTTT. Translating gives CAISESRTVISTDTQYF. The chain uses TRBV10-3 and TRBJ2-3; maybe TRBD1 (6 bases). CDR3 length: 17 amino acids. Germline CDR1 and CDR2: ENHRY and SYGVKD. V was clipped by 0 bases and J by 0 bases, with 13 bases between them.

The chain has TRBV7-2 and TRBJ2-5, with D perhaps matching TRBD2 (7 bases). The CDR3 has 15 amino acids. The V end was cut by 5 bases, the J end by 5 bases, with 18 bases between. The germline V gene encodes CDR1 SGHTA and CDR2 FQGNSA. The CDR3 region has the DNA TGTGCCAGCAGCCAAATTTACGGGGGGCTGGAGACCCAGTACTTC. Its translation: CASSQIYGGLETQYF.

This clone is judged medium-sized. The rearrangement uses TRBV11-2 and TRBJ2-7, with D perhaps matching TRBD1 (6 bases). This CDR3 spans 16 amino acids. The germline V and J ends were trimmed by 3 bases and 0 bases, with 15 bases remaining between them. Looked up from germline, CDR1 is SGHAT and CDR2 is FQNNGV. In DNA, the CDR3 is TGTGCCAGCAGCTTGGCCCGGCAGGACAGCTCCTACGAGCAGTACTTC. This translates into CASSLARQDSSYEQYF.

This clone has a count of ten or more. This chain links TRBV7-2 with TRBJ2-7, with 8 bases aligning to TRBD2. V was pared by 7 bases and J by 0 bases, with 5 bases of the junction left unmatched. Germline V gene data show CDR1 as SGHTA and CDR2 as FQGNSA. The CDR3 length is 14 residues. CDR3 in amino acids: CASTRGGSSYEQYF. The CDR3 nucleotides read TGTGCCAGCACCCGGGGGGGGAGCTCCTACGAGCAGTACTTC.

This clone rates as medium-sized. This chain links TRBV27 with TRBJ1-1, with a weak D call TRBD1 (6 bases). Per germline, CDR1 MNHEY and CDR2 SMNVEV (reference sequence). The CDR3 spans 16 residues. Trimming cost V 5 bases and J 3 bases, with 19 bases left between them. CDR3 sequence reads: CASSVGTGPLHTEAFF. As DNA, the CDR3 is TGTGCCAGCAGTGTAGGAACAGGGCCCTTGCACACTGAAGCTTTCTTT.